The 28 T cell receptor beta chains below come from one sample, sequenced in a study of T cells in pancreatic ductal adenocarcinoma (dated by TCRdb to the late 2010s). Selected pancreatic ductal adenocarcinoma patients had undergone surgery without neoadjuvant therapy. Library generation was performed with the immunoSEQ multiplex PCR assay. TCRdb limited this immuneACCESS table to in-frame rearrangements with V and J called. A share of clones is missing; checked studies link under half to unresolved V genes, and the rest is unexplained. Here the sample has roughly 100,000 clones; around 96% occur a single time. The ten largest clones capture 2.5% to 3.5% of the sample. Sequenced sample: PBMCs. The receptor source for this set is a human donor with pancreatic ductal adenocarcinoma.

The chain combines TRBV7-7 with TRBJ1-1; 7 bases map to TRBD1. V was pared by 5 bases and J by 6 bases, with 12 bases of the junction left unmatched. CDR1 is SSHAT and CDR2 is FNYEAQ in the germline V gene (reference sequence). This CDR3 has 15 residues. CDR3 sequence: CASSPLGYQGAEAFF. The CDR3 bases are TGTGCCAGCAGCCCGTTGGGGTACCAGGGGGCTGAAGCTTTCTTT.

The J gene is TRBJ1-1, the V gene TRBV6-5; unclear D gene. CDR1 is MNHEY and CDR2 is SVGAGI in the germline V gene. The V end was cut by 7 bases, the J end by 4 bases, with 13 bases between. There are 13 residues in the CDR3. The CDR3 nucleotides read TGTGCCAGCATCCCGCCCGCGGGCACTGAAGCTTTCTTT. Translated: CASIPPAGTEAFF.

This chain connects TRBV6-1 to TRBJ2-7; TRBD1 matches 10 bases. The V gene end was trimmed by 9 bases and the J gene end by 7 bases; junction bases not matched to a gene: 12. The CDR3 extends over 14 amino acids. CDR1 is MNHNS and CDR2 is SASEGT in the germline V gene. This chain's CDR3 is CASTRQGAWGEQYF. DNA of the CDR3: TGTGCCAGTACGCGACAGGGGGCTTGGGGGGAGCAGTACTTC.

CDR3 region: CSVEAGAEAFF. The CDR3 DNA reads as TGCAGCGTTGAGGCCGGGGCTGAAGCTTTCTTT. The chain links TRBV29-1 to TRBJ1-1; D gene unclear. From germline, CDR1 is SQVTM and CDR2 ANQGSEA. The germline V and J ends were trimmed by 3 bases and 6 bases, with 8 bases remaining between them. The CDR3 extends over 11 amino acids.

The chain joins TRBV14 to TRBJ1-2; no clear D. The germline V gene encodes CDR1 SGHDN and CDR2 FVKESK. With 4 bases removed from V and 8 bases from J, the gap between germline ends came to 17 bases. This CDR3 contains 14 residues. This CDR3 reads CASSRLTGLGGYTF. The CDR3 DNA is TGTGCCAGCAGCCGACTTACTGGACTGGGGGGCTACACCTTC.

This chain joins TRBV28 and TRBJ2-5, with 9 bases fitting TRBD1. J lost 4 bases, V lost 7 bases, and 10 bases had no gene match. Per the germline V gene, CDR1 is MDHEN and CDR2 is SYDVKM. The CDR3 length is 15 residues. The CDR3 DNA is TGTGCCAGCACCAACAGGGGGCAGTCACGAGAGACCCAGTACTTC. It yields the protein CASTNRGQSRETQYF.

V gene TRBV7-2 combines with J gene TRBJ1-2; D call uncertain. The length of the CDR3 is 14 residues. The germline gives CDR1 SGHTA, CDR2 FQGNSA. Deletions cut 5 bases from V and 5 bases from J, with 15 bases between. The CDR3 DNA is TGTGCCAGCAGCCCTTCGGCCCCGGGTTATGGCTACACCTTC. The encoded protein is CASSPSAPGYGYTF.

The rearrangement joins TRBV6-1 to TRBJ2-1, with D uncertain. Germline V gene sequence: CDR1 MNHNS, CDR2 SASEGT. V was cut by 0 bases and J by 7 bases, with 19 bases left in between. The CDR3 sequence is 17 residues long. This chain's CDR3 is CASSEASLYASRNEQFF. The CDR3 DNA follows: TGTGCCAGCAGTGAAGCGTCCCTGTATGCTTCCAGGAATGAGCAGTTCTTC.

In its sample, this clone was seen a few times. The V and J genes are TRBV19 and TRBJ1-2, with D perhaps TRBD1 (5 bases). Germline values: CDR1 LNHDA, CDR2 SQIVND (reference sequence). The CDR3 loop spans 12 amino acids. Between the trimmed V and J ends, which lost 5 bases and 8 bases, there was a span of 12 bases. CDR3 DNA sequence: TGTGCCAGTAGTTCTCCTAGGGGCGGCTACACCTTC. Protein: CASSSPRGGYTF.

This chain connects TRBV9 to TRBJ2-7; D unclear. V was pared by 3 bases and J by 2 bases, with 12 bases between. Germline values: CDR1 SGDLS, CDR2 YYNGEE. The CDR3 totals 14 residues. CDR3 residues: CASSADQATYEQYF. In DNA form, the CDR3 reads TGTGCCAGCAGCGCCGACCAGGCGACCTACGAGCAGTACTTC.

The chain joins TRBV11-3 to TRBJ2-1; 12 positions agree with TRBD2. The CDR3 is 15 amino acids. The V segment lost 4 bases and the J segment 7 bases; nucleotides outside the gene matches: 5. In germline, CDR1 is SGHNT, CDR2 YENEEA. The CDR3 sequence: CASSSSSGRVNEQFF. CDR3 in DNA: TGTGCCAGCAGCTCATCTAGCGGGAGGGTGAATGAGCAGTTCTTC.

The chain is built from TRBV5-6 and TRBJ2-1, with D hard to call. The germline V gene encodes CDR1 SGHDT and CDR2 YYEEEE. CDR3 length equals 12 residues. V was clipped by 0 bases and J by 7 bases, with 5 bases between them. CDR3 nucleotides: TGTGCCAGCAGCTTGGTGTTAAATGAGCAGTTCTTC. The encoded protein is CASSLVLNEQFF.

This chain uses TRBV27 with TRBJ1-1; D not resolved. Trimming pared 5 bases from V and 7 bases from J, leaving 14 bases between. The CDR3 has 13 residues. Germline V gene lookup returns CDR1 MNHEY and CDR2 SMNVEV (reference sequence). CDR3 sequence (DNA): TGTGCCAGCAGTCTGTCGGGGTATGGTGAAGCTTTCTTT. This codes for CASSLSGYGEAFF.

V gene TRBV7-3 combines with J gene TRBJ2-3; no firm D call. Trimming shortened V by 5 bases and J by 0 bases, and 9 bases separated the two germline ends. From germline, CDR1 is SGHTA and CDR2 FQGTGA. The CDR3 covers 14 residues. The CDR3 DNA is TGTGCCAGCAGCGAGGCTTCTAGCACAGATACGCAGTATTTT. This codes for CASSEASSTDTQYF.

The chain couples TRBV20-1 to TRBJ2-3, with D hard to call. The CDR3 contains 11 residues. V was cut by 4 bases and J by 3 bases, with 5 bases left in between. Germline-derived CDR1 and CDR2 are DFQATT and SNEGSKA (reference sequence). In DNA form, the CDR3 reads TGCAGTGCTACCCTGACAGATACGCAGTATTTT. Encoded protein: CSATLTDTQYF.

In DNA, the CDR3 is TGTGCCAGCTCACCCCGGGAGGGGACTGAAGCTTTCTTT. Protein: CASSPREGTEAFF. The chain is built from TRBV18 and TRBJ1-1, with D perhaps TRBD1 (5 bases). The germline V and J ends were trimmed by 3 bases and 5 bases, with 10 bases remaining between them. This CDR3 is 13 amino acids long. Germline V gene lookup returns CDR1 KGHSH and CDR2 LQKENI. Filled out from reference TRBV18 and TRBJ1-1, the complete variable domain reads NAGVMQNPRHLVRRRGQEARLRCSPMKGHSHVYWYRQLPEEGLKFMVYLQKENIIDESGMPKERFSAEFPKEGPSILRIQQVVRGDSAAYFCASSPREGTEAFFGQGTRLTVV.

The chain combines TRBV10-2 with TRBJ2-5, with 9 bases lining up with TRBD1. The germline CDR1 and CDR2 sequences are WSHSY and SAAADI. Trimming removed 4 bases from V and 2 bases from J; junction bases left unmatched: 5. This CDR3 has 15 residues. The CDR3 region has the DNA TGCGCCAGCAGTGCACAGGGGGCTTGGCAAGAGACCCAGTACTTC. Translation gives CASSAQGAWQETQYF.

The chain links TRBV20-1 to TRBJ2-7; D is uncertain. Germline V gene sequence: CDR1 DFQATT, CDR2 SNEGSKA (reference sequence). Trimming shortened V by 3 bases and J by 3 bases, and 6 bases separated the two germline ends. The CDR3 runs 11 residues. The CDR3 protein is CSASQNYEQYF. CDR3 bases: TGCAGTGCTAGTCAGAACTACGAGCAGTACTTC.

The chain has TRBV6-6 and TRBJ1-4, with D perhaps matching TRBD1 (5 bases). V lost 5 bases and J 7 bases, leaving 17 bases between the germline ends. Germline V CDR1 and CDR2: MNHNY, SVGAGI (reference sequence). The CDR3 runs to 15 residues. For the CDR3, the DNA is TGTGCCAGCAGTCCGGGGGAGGCGGGCCGTGAAAAACTGTTTTTT. It is translated as CASSPGEAGREKLFF.

CDR3 amino acids: CASSDLSGANVLTF. CDR3 coding DNA: TGTGCCAGCAGTGACCTTTCTGGGGCCAACGTCCTGACTTTC. This chain uses TRBV25-1 with TRBJ2-6; no firm D call. The CDR3 loop spans 14 amino acids. Germline V gene data show CDR1 as MGHDK and CDR2 as SYGVNS. Trimming stripped 3 bases from V and 1 base from J, with 4 bases between.

The rearrangement uses TRBV28 and TRBJ1-2, with D hard to call. Trimming shortened V by 6 bases and J by 8 bases, and 10 bases separated the two germline ends. This CDR3 has 11 residues. Germline V lookup: CDR1 MDHEN, CDR2 SYDVKM. The CDR3 here is CASSTVLGYTF. The CDR3 region has the DNA TGTGCCAGCAGCACGGTGTTAGGCTACACCTTC.

The chain links TRBV10-3 to TRBJ2-7; 10 bases agree with TRBD1. The germline V gene encodes CDR1 ENHRY and CDR2 SYGVKD. With V trimmed by 10 bases and J by 0 bases, 3 bases remained unmatched. The CDR3 has 13 amino acids. The CDR3 here is CATGTGDSYEQYF. In DNA form, the CDR3 reads TGTGCCACAGGGACAGGGGACTCCTACGAGCAGTACTTC.

The V and J genes are TRBV11-2 and TRBJ2-5, with 10 bases matching TRBD1. This CDR3 comprises 14 residues. In germline, CDR1 is SGHAT, CDR2 FQNNGV. J was trimmed by 5 bases and V by 1 base; bases with no gene match: 1. CDR3 in DNA: TGTGCCAGCAGCTTAGGACAGGGGGCCGAGACCCAGTACTTC. It codes for CASSLGQGAETQYF.

Details on this clone: The junction departs from the called germline gene at one end, perhaps through a read error. The gene calls are TRBV20-1 and TRBJ2-1; no definite D call. The CDR3 is 8 residues long. CDR1 is DFQATT and CDR2 is SNEGSKA in the germline V gene (reference sequence). CDR3 loop: CSARPPVF. The CDR3 DNA reads as TGCAGTGCTAGACCCCCGGTCTTC.

The chain uses TRBV27 and TRBJ1-5; no firm D call. Deletions cut 4 bases from V and 2 bases from J, with 12 bases between. Germline CDR1 reads MNHEY; CDR2 reads SMNVEV (reference sequence). The CDR3 spans 15 residues. CDR3 DNA sequence: TGTGCCAGCAGTTACCGAGGTTGGGGCAATCAGCCCCAGCATTTT. The encoded protein is CASSYRGWGNQPQHF.

This clone has just a few counts. J is TRBJ2-7 and V is TRBV7-8, with 14 bases that match TRBD2. The CDR3 extends over 15 amino acids. The V and J ends lost 5 bases and 4 bases, in that order; junction bases with no gene match: 4. Germline V gene lookup returns CDR1 SGHVS and CDR2 FQNEAQ. CDR3 nucleotide sequence: TGTGCCAGCAGCAGGGGACTAGCGGGAGATTACGAGCAGTACTTC. It specifies CASSRGLAGDYEQYF.

The chain's CDR3 is CASSRLEGGYGYTF. The CDR3 nucleotides are TGTGCCAGCAGCAGACTTGAGGGAGGGTATGGCTACACCTTC. V and J are TRBV5-6 and TRBJ1-2, with D uncertain. Germline V gene sequence: CDR1 SGHDT, CDR2 YYEEEE. This CDR3 is 14 amino acids long. V was cut by 4 bases and J by 5 bases, with 15 bases left in between. Together with reference TRBV5-6 and TRBJ1-2, the CDR3 gives the full variable domain: DAGVTQSPTHLIKTRGQQVTLRCSPKSGHDTVSWYQQALGQGPQFIFQYYEEEERQRGNFPDRFSGHQFPNYSSELNVNALLLGDSALYLCASSRLEGGYGYTFGSGTRLTVV.

The V and J genes are TRBV12-5 and TRBJ2-7; TRBD1 matches 8 bases. Trimming took 3 bases from V and 6 from J; bases not matched to a gene: 10. Looked up from germline, CDR1 is LGHNT and CDR2 is FRNRAP. The CDR3 is 15 residues long. The CDR3 sequence: CASGFTGTGLSEQYF. In DNA, the CDR3 is TGTGCTAGTGGTTTCACCGGGACAGGCCTTTCCGAGCAGTACTTC.